This T cell receptor beta chain came from a study of OX40 agonist ivuxolimab in advanced cancers. Study-wide results and caveats: Relative to CD4+, CD8+ T cells held more expanded clones on average.

Trimming took off 10 bases at V and 10 bases at J, with 16 bases between the two ends. Per germline, CDR1 ENHRY and CDR2 SYGVKD. The CDR3 runs 11 residues. Assay: immunoSEQ multiplex PCR; the TCRdb copy retains only in-frame clones and omits some. This sample has some 33,000 clones; about 87% occur once, and the top ten carry about 34%. Note on this clone: Antigen unknown.

Here the sequenced sample was CD4+ or CD8+ T cells sorted from blood, taken in a trial of the OX40 agonist ivuxolimab. V usage is TRBV10-3 and J usage is TRBJ1-2, with D maybe TRBD1 (5 bases). This receptor was taken from an adult with an advanced solid tumor such as melanoma, head and neck, liver or kidney cancer. CDR3 nucleotide sequence: TGTGCCAGCATTCAGGGCACCTCCTACACCTTC. Encoded protein: CASIQGTSYTF.